These 7 T cell receptor beta chains originate from one sample sequenced in a study of shared clonotypes between healthy human individuals. Naive CD8 cells were CD45RO-negative, positively selected for CCR7, excluding terminally differentiated effector memory CD45RA+ cells. Data came from immunoSEQ multiplex PCR; TCRdb stores just in-frame clones and leaves some out. The table includes around 1,900,000 clones, about 94% detected once. Sequenced sample: naive CD8+ T cells from PBMCs. The receptors here all came from a young man in good health. Some clones in this sample may be carry-over from other donors' samples.

The chain employs TRBV28 and TRBJ1-2, with a tentative D call TRBD1 (6 bases). The CDR3 has 15 residues. Germline-derived CDR1 and CDR2 are MDHEN and SYDVKM. V was trimmed by 5 bases and J by 0 bases, leaving 13 bases between them. The CDR3 loop reads CASSGTGISNYGYTF. Here the CDR3 DNA reads TGTGCCAGCAGTGGAACAGGGATCTCTAACTATGGCTACACCTTC.

The chain is built from TRBV10-3 and TRBJ1-2, with D hard to call. The CDR3 loop spans 16 amino acids. Germline values: CDR1 ENHRY, CDR2 SYGVKD. V was shortened by 0 bases and J by 0 bases, with 11 bases between the two germline ends. The CDR3 sequence is CAISESNWGANYGYTF. The CDR3 nucleotides are TGTGCCATCAGTGAGTCGAATTGGGGAGCTAACTATGGCTACACCTTC.

The chain combines TRBV5-5 with TRBJ2-7; D unresolved. Germline loops: CDR1 SGHKS, CDR2 YYEKEE (reference sequence). CDR3 size: 14 residues. V shed 2 bases and J shed 3 bases, with 12 bases lying between them. The CDR3 region is CASSLATVYYEQYF. The CDR3 coding sequence is TGTGCCAGCAGCTTAGCTACGGTCTACTACGAGCAGTACTTC.

This chain joins TRBV7-8 and TRBJ2-3; TRBD1 matches at 8 bases. CDR3 size: 14 residues. Per germline, CDR1 SGHVS and CDR2 FQNEAQ. V was pared by 5 bases and J by 4 bases, with 5 bases of the junction left unmatched. The CDR3 is CASSETGGADTQYF. The CDR3 DNA reads TGTGCCAGCAGCGAAACAGGGGGAGCAGATACGCAGTATTTT.

The rearrangement links TRBV29-1 to TRBJ2-7; no definite D call. CDR1 is SQVTM and CDR2 is ANQGSEA in the germline V gene. V lost 4 bases and J lost 2, with 9 bases in between. CDR3 length equals 12 residues. This CDR3 is CSVGLAPYEQYF. The CDR3 region has the DNA TGCAGCGTTGGTCTGGCCCCCTACGAGCAGTACTTC.

V and J are TRBV27 and TRBJ2-3, with 15 nucleotides matching TRBD2. Germline CDR1 MNHEY, CDR2 SMNVEV (reference sequence). V lost 4 bases, J lost 2 bases, and 19 bases stayed unmatched. CDR3 length: 22 residues. The DNA of the CDR3 is TGTGCCAGCAGTTCTTATATCCGGACTAGCGGGAGGGCCGTGGGTACCACAGATACGCAGTATTTT. Its protein product is CASSSYIRTSGRAVGTTDTQYF.

As regards this clone: At the DNA level, this CDR3 is encoded by other sequences in the same sample as well. The chain carries TRBV7-6 and TRBJ2-7; 8 nucleotides line up with TRBD1. The CDR3 length is 14 residues. With V trimmed by 6 bases and J by 3 bases, 7 bases remained unmatched. Germline loops: CDR1 SGHVS, CDR2 FNYEAQ. The CDR3 bases are TGTGCCAGCAGTCCCAGGACAGGGAGCTACGAGCAGTACTTC. As protein: CASSPRTGSYEQYF.